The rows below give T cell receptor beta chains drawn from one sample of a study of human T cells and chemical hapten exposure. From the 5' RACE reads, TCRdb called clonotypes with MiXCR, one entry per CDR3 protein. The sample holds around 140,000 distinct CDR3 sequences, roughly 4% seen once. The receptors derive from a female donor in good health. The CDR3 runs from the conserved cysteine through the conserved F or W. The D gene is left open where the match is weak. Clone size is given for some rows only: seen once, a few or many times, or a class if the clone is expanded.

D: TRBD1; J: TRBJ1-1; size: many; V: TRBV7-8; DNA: TGTGCCAGCAGCTTAGAAGGGGGCAGGGACACTGAAGCTTTCTTT; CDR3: CASSLEGGRDTEAFF
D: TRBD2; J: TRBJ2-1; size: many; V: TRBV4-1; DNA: TGCGCCAGCAGCCAGGTCCGCCTGACTAGCGGGGGGGCGAATGAGCAGTTCTTC; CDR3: CASSQVRLTSGGANEQFF
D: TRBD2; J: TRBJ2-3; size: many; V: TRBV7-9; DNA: TGTGCCAGCAGCCCTAACCGGACTAGACGACTCACAGATACGCAGTATTTT; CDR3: CASSPNRTRRLTDTQYF
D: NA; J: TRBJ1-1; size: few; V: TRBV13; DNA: TGTGCCAGCAGCCCGAGGGTCCCCTGGAACACTGAAGCTTTCTTT; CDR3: CASSPRVPWNTEAFF
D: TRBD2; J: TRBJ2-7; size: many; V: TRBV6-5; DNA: TGTGCCAGCATGTTGACCCGGGAGGCCTACGAGCAGTACTTC; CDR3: CASMLTREAYEQYF
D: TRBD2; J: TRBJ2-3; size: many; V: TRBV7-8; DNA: TGTGCCAGCAGCTTAGCATTAGCGGGGGCTAGCACAGATACGCAGTATTTT; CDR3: CASSLALAGASTDTQYF
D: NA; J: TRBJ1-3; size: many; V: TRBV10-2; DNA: TGCGCCGCGGAACGGGGGGGTACATCTGGAAACACCATATATTTT; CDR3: CAAERGGTSGNTIYF
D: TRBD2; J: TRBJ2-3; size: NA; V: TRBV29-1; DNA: TGCAGCGTTGACCCACCCGGGGGGGCCTCAGATACGCAGTATTTT; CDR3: CSVDPPGGASDTQYF
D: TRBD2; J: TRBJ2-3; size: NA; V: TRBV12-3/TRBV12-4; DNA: TGTGCCAGCATCAAACTAGCGGGGGGCTTAGATACGCAGTATTTT; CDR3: CASIKLAGGLDTQYF
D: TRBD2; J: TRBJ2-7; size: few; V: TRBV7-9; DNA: TGTGCCAGCAGCACCGGGACTACAAGAGGTCGGTACTTC; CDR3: CASSTGTTRGRYF
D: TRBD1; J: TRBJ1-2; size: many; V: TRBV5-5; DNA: TGTGCCAGCAGCACTCAGGGACAGGCCTATGGCTACACCTTC; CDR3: CASSTQGQAYGYTF